The rows below give T cell receptor beta chains drawn from one sample of a study of STAT5B mutations in CD4+ large granular lymphocyte leukemia. Clones were sequenced by immunoSEQ multiplex PCR, and TCRdb holds only the in-frame ones, with some missing. The sample shows about 38,000 clones, 75% to 85% of them seen only once. Sequenced sample: CD4+ T cells from blood buffy coats. The receptors were sampled from a human donor in good health. Both conserved end residues are part of each CDR3. D genes are given only for firm matches. Clone sizes are given selectively: once, few, many, or a class where the clone is expanded.

d_call j_call v_call clone_size cdr3_nt cdr3_aa
TRBD1 TRBJ2-7 TRBV14 - TGTGCCAGCAGCCAACTGGACAGGGCCTCCTACGAGCAGTACTTC CASSQLDRASYEQYF
- TRBJ1-3 TRBV27 - TGTGCCAGCAGCCGGGGATACTCTGGAAACACCATATATTTT CASSRGYSGNTIYF
TRBD2 TRBJ2-3 TRBV9 - TGTGCCAGCAGCGTAGTGTCTAGCGGGAGTCCAGATACGCAGTATTTT CASSVVSSGSPDTQYF
TRBD2 TRBJ2-3 TRBV11-3 - TGTGCCAGCAGCTTAGAGAAGGGACTAGGAGGCACAGATACGCAGTATTTT CASSLEKGLGGTDTQYF
- TRBJ1-3 TRBV4-3 - TGCGCCAGCAGCCAAGATCCGTCCAGCGGAAACACCATATATTTT CASSQDPSSGNTIYF
- TRBJ2-4 TRBV7-8 - TGTGCCAGCAGCTTAGCGATGGCAGGGGCGTCCAAAAACATTCAGTACTTC CASSLAMAGASKNIQYF
- TRBJ1-4 TRBV18 - TGTGCCAGCTCACCGAGCTTAGATGAAAAACTGTTTTTT CASSPSLDEKLFF
- TRBJ2-1 TRBV7-3 - TGTGCCAGCAGCTCCTCGGACCCTAACAATGAGCAGTTCTTC CASSSSDPNNEQFF
- TRBJ2-2 TRBV6-1 - TGTGCCAGCAGTGAAGGGTTAGCGGCTAACACCGGGGAGCTGTTTTTT CASSEGLAANTGELFF
TRBD2 TRBJ2-5 TRBV2 - TGTGCCAGCAGGGAAGGACTAGCGGAAGAGACCCAGTACTTC CASREGLAEETQYF
TRBD2 TRBJ2-1 TRBV2 - TGTGCCAGCAGCGCCCTTAGCGGGAGAAACTACAATGAGCAGTTCTTC CASSALSGRNYNEQFF
- TRBJ2-6 TRBV18 - TGTGCCAGCTCACCACTAAGCTCTGGGGCCAACGTCCTGACTTTC CASSPLSSGANVLTF
TRBD2 TRBJ2-7 TRBV2 few TGTGCCAGCAGTGAGAGCGGGGGGGTCTACGAGCAGTACTTC CASSESGGVYEQYF
- TRBJ2-3 TRBV29-1 once TGCAGCGTTGCGGGGAGAAGGAGCACAGATACGCAGTATTTT CSVAGRRSTDTQYF
- TRBJ2-7 TRBV18 - TGTGCCAGCACTCCACCCAATCAGGGCCACGAACAGTACTTC CASTPPNQGHEQYF
TRBD1 TRBJ2-7 TRBV6-5 - TGTGCCAGCAGAGCGGCCGGGACAGGGCTCTACGAGCAGTACTTC CASRAAGTGLYEQYF
TRBD2 TRBJ2-5 TRBV14 - TGTGCCAGCAGCCTTCGCAGGACTAGCGGGGCAACCCTACAAGAGACCCAGTACTTC CASSLRRTSGATLQETQYF
TRBD1 TRBJ1-2 TRBV7-8 few TGTGCCAGCAGCTGGATGGGACAGGGGGAAGGCTACACCTTC CASSWMGQGEGYTF
- TRBJ1-2 TRBV4-3 - TGCGCCAGCAGCCAAGAACCAGGAGCCTATGGCTACACCTTC CASSQEPGAYGYTF
- TRBJ1-2 TRBV7-3 - TGTGCCAGCAGTTACGGACCGACTAACTATGGCTACACCTTC CASSYGPTNYGYTF
- TRBJ2-7 TRBV4-2 once TGTGCCAGCAGGGTTGGAGTCTACGAGCAGTACTTC CASRVGVYEQYF
TRBD2 TRBJ2-5 TRBV2 - TGTGCCAGCAGGAGGGTGGGAGGGAGAGAGACCCAGTACTTC CASRRVGGRETQYF
- TRBJ2-5 TRBV7-2 - TGTGCCAGCAGCTTTTATCAATACCAAGAGACCCAGTACTTC CASSFYQYQETQYF
- TRBJ2-1 TRBV14 - TGTGCCAGCAGCCAAGTAGGGTCATTGGTCTATGAGCAGTTCTTC CASSQVGSLVYEQFF
- TRBJ1-4 TRBV15 - TGTGCCACCAGCAGAGTCCCCACCGCAACTAATGAAAAACTGTTTTTT CATSRVPTATNEKLFF
- TRBJ2-3 TRBV21-1 - TGTGCCAGCAGCAAAGTGGCGGGGAGCACAGATACGCAGTATTTT CASSKVAGSTDTQYF
TRBD1 TRBJ1-3 TRBV5-1 - TGCGCCAGCAGGACAGGGACCTCTGGAAACACCATATATTTT CASRTGTSGNTIYF
- TRBJ1-5 TRBV19 - TGTGCCAGTAGTTCGACCCAGGGAGCCGCTAGCAATCAGCCCCAGCATTTT CASSSTQGAASNQPQHF
- TRBJ1-6 TRBV19 medium-sized TGTGCCAGTAGTAGCCGCCAGAGCTCCTATAATTCACCCCTCCACTTT CASSSRQSSYNSPLHF
- TRBJ1-2 TRBV4-2 - TGTGCCAGCAGCCAAGATGTGGGGCGTCGTGTCTTAACCTTC CASSQDVGRRVLTF
- TRBJ1-4 TRBV6-1 - TGTGCCAGCACACCGGCACATACAAAACTGTTTTTT CASTPAHTKLFF
TRBD2 TRBJ2-5 TRBV14 - TGTGCCAGCAGCCAGACTAGCGGGAGAGCTCAAGAGACCCAGTACTTC CASSQTSGRAQETQYF
- TRBJ2-1 TRBV7-9 once TGTGCCAGCAGCTCACAGGGCGCCAATGAGCAGTTCTTC CASSSQGANEQFF
- TRBJ1-5 TRBV6-1 - TGTGCCAGCAGTGAACGACCAAATCAGCCCCAGCATTTT CASSERPNQPQHF
TRBD1 TRBJ1-1 TRBV7-2 - TGTGCCAGCAGCTACCTACCCACAGGGGGCACTGAAGCTTTCTTT CASSYLPTGGTEAFF
- TRBJ2-6 TRBV10-3 - TGTGCCATCAGTATACAGGAGACATCCTCTGGGGCCAACGTCCTGACTTTC CAISIQETSSGANVLTF
- TRBJ2-5 TRBV29-1 - TGCAGCGTTGAGCGGCAGGTCCAAGAGACCCAGTACTTC CSVERQVQETQYF
- TRBJ2-2 TRBV7-9 - TGTGCCAGCAGGCCCACGACTAGGTACACCGGGGAGCTGTTTTTT CASRPTTRYTGELFF
TRBD1 TRBJ1-1 TRBV6-5 few TGTGCCAGCAGTCCACAGGGGGCGAACACTGAAGCTTTCTTT CASSPQGANTEAFF
TRBD1 TRBJ1-1 TRBV5-5 - TGTGCCAGCAGCCCGATAGGACAGGCTGAAGCTTTCTTT CASSPIGQAEAFF
- TRBJ1-1 TRBV11-3 few TGTGCCAGCAGCTTGGGGGGGGCAGGGTCCGAGGGGCAAGCTTTCTTT CASSLGGAGSEGQAFF
- TRBJ2-3 TRBV2 - TGTGCCAGCAGAGCAGGGATAGATACGCAGTATTTT CASRAGIDTQYF
- TRBJ1-2 TRBV2 - TGTGCCAGCAGTGATGTTCAGGACAACTATGGCTACACCTTC CASSDVQDNYGYTF
TRBD2 TRBJ2-4 TRBV19 - TGTGCCAGTAGTGTGGGACTAAACAAAAACATTCAGTACTTC CASSVGLNKNIQYF
- TRBJ2-5 TRBV7-2 - TGTGCCAGCAGCTTAGCCGCCGGGACCAAGCTAGAGACCCAGTACTTC CASSLAAGTKLETQYF
TRBD2 TRBJ2-7 TRBV7-9 - TGTGCCAGCGCCGCCCGCGGACTAGCGGGGTGGTCCTACGAGCAGTACTTC CASAARGLAGWSYEQYF
TRBD2 TRBJ2-5 TRBV18 - TGTGCCAGCTCACCAGGACTAGCCGGGGAGACCCAGTACTTC CASSPGLAGETQYF
- TRBJ1-4 TRBV6-6 - TGTGCCAGCAGTCTCCGGGGGCAGGGACTGTTTTTT CASSLRGQGLFF
- TRBJ1-4 TRBV30 few TGTGCCTGGAGTGGAACAGGGAGGGATGAAAAACTGTTTTTT CAWSGTGRDEKLFF
TRBD1 TRBJ2-6 TRBV19 - TGTGCCAGTAGAATAGCCGGGACAGGGGTTCTCTCTGGGGCCAACGTCCTGACTTTC CASRIAGTGVLSGANVLTF
- TRBJ2-5 TRBV19 - TGTGCCAGTGAGGGCGGAGAGACCCAGTACTTC CASEGGETQYF
- TRBJ2-5 TRBV6-5 - TGTGCCAGCAGCGGGACCCTCCAAGAGACCCAGTACTTC CASSGTLQETQYF
- TRBJ2-2 TRBV6-5 - TGTGCCAGCAGTTACGGCTCCCTCACCGGGGAGCTGTTTTTT CASSYGSLTGELFF
- TRBJ1-2 TRBV27 - TGTGCCAGCAGAACGCAGGGTGGGTATGGCTACACCTTC CASRTQGGYGYTF
TRBD1 TRBJ2-7 TRBV10-3 - TGTGCCATCAGTGAGTCGGGAGGGACAGGGGATTACGAGCAGTACTTC CAISESGGTGDYEQYF
TRBD1 TRBJ2-5 TRBV25-1 few TGTGCCAGCAGTGCGACAGGGGGCCTTCGGGAGACCCAGTACTTC CASSATGGLRETQYF
- TRBJ1-5 TRBV28 - TGTGCCAGCAAGGGGTCGGGGAGCAATCAGCCCCAGCATTTT CASKGSGSNQPQHF
- TRBJ2-5 TRBV7-2 - TGTGCCAGCAGCTGGGGGACAAGGGCGCGGGAGACCCAGTACTTC CASSWGTRARETQYF
- TRBJ2-7 TRBV7-8 - TGTGCCAGCAGCCTCAGACAGAGTGGCGAGCAGTACTTC CASSLRQSGEQYF